The 29 T cell receptor beta chains reported below all come from one sample, sequenced in a study of cytomegalovirus exposure and HLA in healthy donors. The PCR contained 60 Vbeta and 13 Jbeta primers. The table came from immunoSEQ multiplex PCR; TCRdb's copy has only in-frame clones and leaves some out. The table includes around 99,000 clones, around 77% detected once. Input material: PBMCs. The receptors stem from a middle-aged man in good health and CMV-seronegative.

In its sample, this clone was seen once. The V and J genes are TRBV6-1 and TRBJ2-3; D may be TRBD2 (7 bases). Trimming shortened V by 8 bases and J by 4 bases, and 19 bases separated the two germline ends. The CDR3 length is 15 residues. The germline V gene has CDR1 MNHNS and CDR2 SASEGT. The chain's CDR3 is CASGYTMRGPDTQYF. The CDR3 DNA follows: TGTGCCAGCGGGTATACGATGCGGGGGCCAGATACGCAGTATTTT.

The rearrangement joins TRBV9 to TRBJ2-3, with a weak D call TRBD1 (6 bases). The V gene's germline CDR1 is SGDLS and CDR2 YYNGEE. V lost 4 bases and J lost 5, with 17 bases in between. The CDR3 is 15 residues long. The CDR3 nucleotides are TGTGCCAGCAGCTCACTACAGGGCGCTGGAGATACGCAGTATTTT. Its translation: CASSSLQGAGDTQYF.

This clone was detected once. V gene TRBV7-9 combines with J gene TRBJ2-3; a weak D match, TRBD1 (8 bases). CDR3 length equals 15 residues. V lost 5 bases, J lost 4 bases, and 16 bases lay in between. CDR1 and CDR2 (germline): SEHNR, FQNEAQ (reference sequence). The CDR3 spells CASSDRTGRADTQYF. CDR3 bases: TGTGCCAGCAGCGACCGGACAGGGAGGGCAGATACGCAGTATTTT.

A few counts support this clone. CDR3 DNA: TGTGCCAGCAGTGGGGAGAGTGTAGCTTTGTACAATGAGCAGTTCTTC. As protein: CASSGESVALYNEQFF. This chain links TRBV6-1 with TRBJ2-1, with D tentatively TRBD2 (5 bases). Trimming stripped 4 bases from V and 4 bases from J, with 17 bases between. The CDR3 spans 16 residues. Germline V gives CDR1 MNHNS, CDR2 SASEGT.

The rearrangement joins TRBV30 to TRBJ2-4; 8 bases are a match to TRBD2. Germline-derived CDR1 and CDR2 are GTSNPN and SVGIG (reference sequence). V shed 4 bases, J shed 2 bases, and the junction held 4 bases outside the gene matches. This CDR3 region has 14 residues. The CDR3 sequence is CAWTGGGSKNIQYF. DNA of the CDR3: TGTGCCTGGACCGGGGGGGGTTCCAAAAACATTCAGTACTTC.

The chain couples TRBV7-6 to TRBJ1-4; 9 bases fit TRBD1. Per the germline V gene, CDR1 is SGHVS and CDR2 is FNYEAQ. CDR3 length: 17 amino acids. V was clipped by 5 bases and J by 8 bases; unmatched bases: 15. Here the CDR3 reads CASSPFGIQTGGEKLFF. The CDR3 region has the DNA TGTGCCAGCAGCCCGTTTGGTATTCAGACAGGGGGGGAAAAACTGTTTTTT.

The rearrangement joins TRBV2 to TRBJ2-7; D may be TRBD2 (6 bases). The V gene lost 3 bases and the J gene lost 1 base, with 13 bases spanning the gap. The CDR3 contains 15 residues. Germline values: CDR1 SNHLY, CDR2 FYNNEI. The CDR3 bases are TGTGCCAGCAGTGAGTGGGAGGCCGCTTCCTACGAGCAGTACTTC. Protein: CASSEWEAASYEQYF.

This clone came up a few times. The rearrangement joins TRBV21-1 to TRBJ1-4; the table's D call, TRBD1, was not checked against the DNA. TRBV21-1 is given as a pseudogene. This CDR3 spans 15 amino acids. The CDR3 loop is CASSTVWGRDEKLFF. The CDR3 DNA reads as TGTGCCAGCAGCACTGTGTGGGGGCGGGATGAAAAACTGTTTTTT.

This chain joins TRBV4-2 and TRBJ2-2; TRBD1 might be the D (8 bases). This CDR3 comprises 15 residues. Germline V gene lookup returns CDR1 LGHNA and CDR2 YNFKEQ. V gave up 6 bases and J gave up 6 bases, with 17 bases separating them. CDR3 coding DNA: TGTGCCAGCAGGAACAGGGGGGGGTCCCCCGGGGAGCTGTTTTTT. As protein: CASRNRGGSPGELFF.

The table lists this clone with a few counts. The rearrangement joins TRBV2 to TRBJ1-2; 7 bases are a match to TRBD1. J lost 3 bases, V lost 1 base, and 5 bases had no gene match. This CDR3 spans 15 amino acids. Germline lookup yields CDR1 SNHLY and CDR2 FYNNEI. The chain's CDR3 is CASSEVGGPDYGYTF. CDR3 DNA: TGTGCCAGCAGTGAAGTAGGGGGCCCGGACTATGGCTACACCTTC.

The chain combines TRBV6-1 with TRBJ2-7; no definite D call. This CDR3 contains 13 residues. Trimming left V 3 bases short and J 0 bases short, with 6 bases between. Germline assignment: CDR1 MNHNS and CDR2 SASEGT. The CDR3 spells CASSDPRSYEQYF. For the CDR3, the DNA is TGTGCCAGCAGTGACCCTCGCTCCTACGAGCAGTACTTC.

The chain has TRBV29-1 and TRBJ1-1; the D gene is possibly TRBD1 (5 bases). CDR3 length equals 11 residues. V was pared by 8 bases and J by 5 bases, with 12 bases between. From germline, CDR1 is SQVTM and CDR2 ANQGSEA. CDR3 region: CSTGGGTEAFF. CDR3 bases: TGCAGCACCGGGGGGGGTACTGAAGCTTTCTTT.

This clone was found once. The chain links TRBV19 to TRBJ2-7; 9 bases align to TRBD1. The length of the CDR3 is 14 residues. The V gene's germline CDR1 is LNHDA and CDR2 SQIVND (reference sequence). V lost 5 bases and J lost 4; bases outside the gene matches: 6. CDR3 residues: CASSGAGTGYEQYF. In DNA, the CDR3 is TGTGCCAGTAGTGGAGCCGGGACAGGGTACGAGCAGTACTTC.

The gene calls are TRBV2 and TRBJ2-1; 10 bases agree with TRBD1. The length of the CDR3 is 15 residues. Trimming cost V 6 bases and J 9 bases; bases outside gene matches: 11. Per the germline V gene, CDR1 is SNHLY and CDR2 is FYNNEI. The CDR3 nucleotides are TGTGCCAGCAGGAGACAGGGGGCGCCCCGGGGTGAGCAGTTCTTC. Translating it yields CASRRQGAPRGEQFF.

Only one count was recorded for this clone. The gene calls are TRBV2 and TRBJ2-1; D remains ambiguous. The CDR3 spans 14 residues. Germline loops: CDR1 SNHLY, CDR2 FYNNEI. V was shortened by 1 base and J by 10 bases, with 14 bases between the two germline ends. The CDR3 bases are TGTGCCAGCAGTGAAGTTTACCCTATCGCCGAGCAGTTCTTC. This sequence encodes CASSEVYPIAEQFF.

The chain links TRBV7-9 to TRBJ2-2; TRBD2 agrees at 10 bases. The J segment lost 1 base and the V segment lost 5 bases, leaving 4 bases of the junction unmatched. This CDR3 region has 16 residues. Germline CDR1 reads SEHNR; CDR2 reads FQNEAQ (reference sequence). The CDR3 region is CASSPPSGRNTGELFF. DNA for the CDR3: TGTGCCAGCAGCCCTCCTAGCGGGAGGAACACCGGGGAGCTGTTTTTT. The full variable domain, with the rest looked up from reference TRBV7-9 and TRBJ2-2, is DTGVSQNPRHKITKRGQNVTFRCDPISEHNRLYWYRQTLGQGPEFLTYFQNEAQLEKSRLLSDRFSAERPKGSFSTLEIQRTEQGDSAMYLCASSPPSGRNTGELFFGEGSRLTVL.

The V and J genes are TRBV5-6 and TRBJ1-1; the D gene is possibly TRBD1 (6 bases). Germline V gives CDR1 SGHDT, CDR2 YYEEEE. V was pared by 1 base and J by 4 bases, with 11 bases between. The CDR3 contains 14 residues. This chain's CDR3 is CASSLPGVGTEAFF. DNA for the CDR3: TGTGCCAGCAGCTTGCCAGGGGTGGGCACTGAAGCTTTCTTT.

The chain couples TRBV6-5 to TRBJ2-1; D might be TRBD1 (5 bases). CDR1 MNHEY and CDR2 SVGAGI come from the germline V gene. V dropped 4 bases and J dropped 7 bases, with 11 bases sitting between them. CDR3 length: 13 residues. The CDR3 DNA sequence: TGTGCCAGCAGTTCGACAGCCAAAAATGAGCAGTTCTTC. Protein sequence: CASSSTAKNEQFF.

This chain joins TRBV5-6 and TRBJ2-1, with 7 positions matching TRBD2. The germline V gene has CDR1 SGHDT and CDR2 YYEEEE. The CDR3 has 16 amino acids. Germline trimming cut 7 bases from V and 1 base from J; bases unmatched to any gene: 11. As DNA, the CDR3 is TGTGCCAGCGTCCAGGGTGGCGGGAGTTCCTACAATGAGCAGTTCTTC. Its translation is CASVQGGGSSYNEQFF.

With regard to this clone: Within the sample, other DNA sequences also encode this same CDR3. The rearrangement uses TRBV28 and TRBJ1-1, with D possibly TRBD1 on 5 matching bases. V lost 3 bases, J lost 1 base, and 6 bases lay in between. In germline, CDR1 is MDHEN, CDR2 SYDVKM. This CDR3 is built from 13 residues. CDR3 sequence reads: CASSFRGNTEAFF. CDR3 coding DNA: TGTGCCAGCAGTTTTAGGGGGAACACTGAAGCTTTCTTT.

This rearrangement joins TRBV4-2 to TRBJ2-5; maybe TRBD2 (6 bases). Germline V gene data show CDR1 as LGHNA and CDR2 as YNFKEQ. The V gene lost 4 bases and the J gene lost 5 bases, with 20 bases spanning the gap. There are 16 residues in the CDR3. This CDR3 is CASSPGERANTETQYF. The CDR3 region has the DNA TGTGCCAGCAGCCCTGGCGAGCGGGCTAACACGGAGACCCAGTACTTC.

The count of this clone is one. The chain combines TRBV11-1 with TRBJ1-6, with a possible D match to TRBD1 (5 bases). The CDR3 is 14 amino acids. Trimming stripped 5 bases from V and 10 bases from J, with 15 bases between. CDR1 and CDR2 (germline): SGHAT, FQDESV (reference sequence). CDR3: CASSLGTGDSPLHF. The CDR3 DNA reads TGTGCCAGCAGCCTCGGAACGGGGGACTCACCCCTCCACTTT.

The chain combines TRBV5-1 with TRBJ2-7, with 9 positions matching TRBD2. Trimming cost V 3 bases and J 3 bases; bases outside gene matches: 7. In germline, CDR1 is SGHRS, CDR2 YFSETQ. This CDR3 comprises 15 residues. CDR3 amino acids: CASSSGGTSYYEQYF. The CDR3 region has the DNA TGCGCCAGCAGCTCGGGAGGGACTAGCTACTACGAGCAGTACTTC.

This sequence joins TRBV28 and TRBJ1-2, with a tentative D call TRBD1 (5 bases). V was trimmed by 6 bases and J by 4 bases, leaving 15 bases between them. Looked up from germline, CDR1 is MDHEN and CDR2 is SYDVKM. This CDR3 comprises 14 residues. This chain's CDR3 is CASSPPDSGYGYTF. The CDR3 coding sequence is TGTGCCAGCAGCCCTCCCGACAGTGGCTATGGCTACACCTTC.

The chain recombines TRBV5-8 with TRBJ2-1, with 10 bases fitting TRBD1. The V and J ends lost 2 bases and 8 bases, in that order; junction bases with no gene match: 7. Germline V gene sequence: CDR1 SGHTS, CDR2 YDEGEE. The CDR3 consists of 15 residues. This CDR3 reads CASSLPGQGTDEQFF. CDR3 nucleotide sequence: TGTGCCAGCAGCTTACCGGGACAGGGGACGGATGAGCAGTTCTTC.

A note on this clone: A read error may account for a junction end that differs from germline. This sequence joins TRBV11-1 and TRBJ2-5, with a possible D match to TRBD1 (6 bases). CDR1 SGHAT and CDR2 FQDESV come from the germline V gene (reference sequence). The CDR3 consists of 16 residues. The CDR3 DNA reads as TGTGCCAGCAGCGTAGCTCGGGACACAAAGCAAGAGACCCAGTACTTC. Its translation: CASSVARDTKQETQYF.

The chain has TRBV27 and TRBJ1-1; D possibly corresponds to TRBD1 (6 bases). The length of the CDR3 is 16 residues. V was pared by 7 bases and J by 3 bases, with 21 bases between. Germline values: CDR1 MNHEY, CDR2 SMNVEV (reference sequence). The CDR3 loop reads CASTPTPGQAHTEAFF. The CDR3 DNA follows: TGTGCCAGCACCCCTACCCCGGGACAAGCTCACACTGAAGCTTTCTTT.

This clone has more than one count but fewer than ten. The rearrangement links TRBV28 to TRBJ2-1, with 7 bases aligning to TRBD2. Per germline, CDR1 MDHEN and CDR2 SYDVKM. V was clipped by 3 bases and J by 1 base; unmatched bases: 3. The CDR3 extends over 15 amino acids. The CDR3 sequence: CASSLTGGSYNEQFF. CDR3 DNA sequence: TGTGCCAGCAGTTTGACGGGAGGTTCCTACAATGAGCAGTTCTTC.

The CDR3 is CASLRDRVAGANVLTF. In DNA form, the CDR3 reads TGTGCCAGCTTGCGGGACAGGGTGGCTGGGGCCAACGTCCTGACTTTC. The chain links TRBV2 to TRBJ2-6; TRBD1 agrees at 9 bases. J gave up 2 bases and V 8 bases, and 7 bases lay outside the gene matches. CDR3 length: 16 residues. Germline V gene sequence: CDR1 SNHLY, CDR2 FYNNEI. Supplemented by reference TRBV2 and TRBJ2-6, the full variable domain reads EPEVTQTPSHQVTQMGQEVILRCVPISNHLYFYWYRQILGQKVEFLVSFYNNEISEKSEIFDDQFSVERPDGSNFTLKIRSTKLEDSAMYFCASLRDRVAGANVLTFGAGSRLTVL.